This TCR beta chain came from a study of beta chain features in type 1 diabetes. Study outcomes and limitations: All four CD4+ subsets of Type 1 diabetes patients contained TCRB CDR3s that were moderately but significantly shorter. In cDNA sequencing, cells with high TCR expression could be over-represented. A definitive answer on HLA type influencing TCRB rearrangement was not reached here.

The sequenced template was cDNA made from the entire isolated RNA. The data were produced by immunoSEQ multiplex PCR, yet TCRdb's version contains in-frame clones alone and is incomplete. The sample holds 160,000 or so clones, approximately 10% seen once. Notes on this clone: Its antigen remains unidentified.

This CDR3 region has 14 residues. The V gene's germline CDR1 is SGHAT and CDR2 FQNNGV. The V and J ends lost 1 base and 0 bases respectively, with 5 bases between them. Donors contributed one heparinised blood draw apiece, averaging about 110 mL. CD4+ naive, central memory, regulatory and stem cell-like memory cells were sorted via CD45RO/CCR7/CD25/CD127/CD95/CD27. The source material was central memory CD4+ T cells from blood. The V call is TRBV11-2, the J call TRBJ2-3; D is uncertain. The source of this sequence is a young woman with type 1 diabetes. The CDR3 DNA sequence: TGTGCCAGCAGCTTAGCTACTAGCACAGATACGCAGTATTTT. This gives the protein CASSLATSTDTQYF.